A selection of T cell receptor beta chains follows, all from one sample in a study of response to subunit inactivated influenza vaccine. TCRdb processed the RT-PCR reads anew with MiXCR; each CDR3 protein has one entry. The sample has 450,000 to 500,000 distinct CDR3 sequences, 9.5% to 13% seen once. This material consisted of PBMCs from blood, taken roughly 45 days after vaccination. These receptors came from a man aged 45 to 65 who received an inactivated influenza vaccine. The CDR3 runs from the conserved cysteine through the conserved F or W.

j_call | v_call | cdr3_aa
TRBJ2-2 | TRBV5-1 | CASSLTGGDGELFF
TRBJ2-1 | TRBV14 | CASSQVGVSYNEQFF
TRBJ2-7 | TRBV15 | CATSRAPDSYYEQYF
TRBJ2-1 | TRBV29-1 | CSVELAGYEQFF
TRBJ2-2 | TRBV5-1 | CASSSRTGLAGVTGELFF
TRBJ2-1 | TRBV6-5 | CASSSSPGRNEQFF
TRBJ1-3 | TRBV10-3 | CAISETVSSGNTIYF
TRBJ2-3 | TRBV5-1 | CASSSVTDTQYF
TRBJ1-1 | TRBV2 | CAGSPQGGAFF
TRBJ2-2 | TRBV12-3/TRBV12-4 | CASSFGGGNTGELFF
TRBJ2-1 | TRBV12-3/TRBV12-4 | CAIRRGVAYNEQFF
TRBJ2-7 | TRBV6-5 | CASSYGQGEYEQYF
TRBJ1-4 | TRBV29-1 | CSVEDPGSTGKLFF
TRBJ2-4 | TRBV3-1 | CASSQRQEWDIQYF
TRBJ1-2 | TRBV12-3/TRBV12-4 | CASSPDRGRWYGYTF
TRBJ2-7 | TRBV20-1 | CSARDHLGLARGFYEQYF
TRBJ2-5 | TRBV6-2/TRBV6-3 | CASSYPVGETQYF
TRBJ1-1 | TRBV5-1 | CASSLEAGRAEAFF
TRBJ2-1 | TRBV7-9 | CASSLGAGGGDNEQFF
TRBJ1-5 | TRBV12-5 | CASGQGIGPQHF